The clone carrying this TCR beta chain has a single count. This sample is drawn from a study of blood T cell repertoires in COVID-19. CDR3 size: 14 residues. Trimming left V 6 bases short and J 7 bases short, with 16 bases between. The germline V gene encodes CDR1 SGHNT and CDR2 YYREEE (reference sequence). The data were produced by immunoSEQ multiplex PCR, yet TCRdb's version contains in-frame clones alone and is incomplete. The sample includes 230,000 or so clones, 87% of them seen just once. Source material: peripheral blood. This chain uses TRBV5-4 with TRBJ1-4; D remains ambiguous. The sequence came from a man in his forties with active or convalescent COVID-19. In DNA form, the CDR3 reads TGTGCCAGCACCAGAGGTGGCGGTAGTGAAAAACTGTTTTTT. It specifies CASTRGGGSEKLFF.